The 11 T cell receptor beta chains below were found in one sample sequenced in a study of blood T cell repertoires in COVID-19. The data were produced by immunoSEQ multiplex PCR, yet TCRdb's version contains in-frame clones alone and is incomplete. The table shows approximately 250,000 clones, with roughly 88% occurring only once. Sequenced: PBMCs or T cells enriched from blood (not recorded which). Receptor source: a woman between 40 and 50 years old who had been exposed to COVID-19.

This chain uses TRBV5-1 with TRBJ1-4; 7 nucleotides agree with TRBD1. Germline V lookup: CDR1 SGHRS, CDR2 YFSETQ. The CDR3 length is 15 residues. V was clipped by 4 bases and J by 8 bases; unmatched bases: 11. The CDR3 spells CASSPGQSDREKLFF. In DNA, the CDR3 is TGCGCCAGCAGCCCGGGACAGTCGGACCGCGAAAAACTGTTTTTT.

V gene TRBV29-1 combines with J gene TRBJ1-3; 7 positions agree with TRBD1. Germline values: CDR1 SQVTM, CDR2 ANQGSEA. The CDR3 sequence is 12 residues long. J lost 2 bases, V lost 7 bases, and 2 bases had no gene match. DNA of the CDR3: TGCAGCGCCCAGGGGGCTGGAAACACCATATATTTT. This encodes CSAQGAGNTIYF. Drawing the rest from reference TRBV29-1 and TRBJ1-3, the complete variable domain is SAVISQKPSRDICQRGTSLTIQCQVDSQVTMMFWYRQQPGQSLTLIATANQGSEATYESGFVIDKFPISRPNLTFSTLTVSNMSPEDSSIYLCSAQGAGNTIYFGEGSWLTVV.

The chain's CDR3 is CASSLVGDSLDEQYF. The CDR3 coding sequence is TGTGCCAGCAGCTTAGTCGGGGACAGCCTGGACGAGCAGTACTTC. The rearrangement joins TRBV7-2 to TRBJ2-7; 7 positions agree with TRBD1. The V segment lost 1 base and the J segment 5 bases; nucleotides outside the gene matches: 8. The CDR3 has 15 residues. The V gene's germline CDR1 is SGHTA and CDR2 FQGNSA.

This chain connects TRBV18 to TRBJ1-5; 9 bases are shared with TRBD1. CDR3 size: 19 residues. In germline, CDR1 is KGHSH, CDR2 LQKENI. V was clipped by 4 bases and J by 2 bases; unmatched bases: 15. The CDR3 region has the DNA TGTGCCAGCTCACGGAAACCCGGGACAGGGAGAGAAGGCAATCAGCCCCAGCATTTT. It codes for CASSRKPGTGREGNQPQHF.

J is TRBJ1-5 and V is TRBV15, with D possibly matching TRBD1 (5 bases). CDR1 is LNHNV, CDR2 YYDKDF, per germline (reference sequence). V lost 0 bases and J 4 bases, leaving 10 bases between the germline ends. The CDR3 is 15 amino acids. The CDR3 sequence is CATSRDPGGNQPQHF. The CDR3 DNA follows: TGTGCCACCAGCAGAGATCCCGGGGGGAATCAGCCCCAGCATTTT.

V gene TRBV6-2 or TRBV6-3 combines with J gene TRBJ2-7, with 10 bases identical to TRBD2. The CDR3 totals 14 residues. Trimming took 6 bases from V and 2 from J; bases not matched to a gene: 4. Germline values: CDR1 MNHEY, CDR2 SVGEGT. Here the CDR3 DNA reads TGTGCCAGCAGCCCACTAGCGGGGACCTACGAGCAGTACGTC. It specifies CASSPLAGTYEQYV.

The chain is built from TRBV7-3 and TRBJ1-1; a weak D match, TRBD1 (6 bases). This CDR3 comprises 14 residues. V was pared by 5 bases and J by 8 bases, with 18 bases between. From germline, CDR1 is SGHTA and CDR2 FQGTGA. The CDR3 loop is CASSNPGRGKEAFF. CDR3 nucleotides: TGTGCCAGCAGCAATCCCGGGAGGGGGAAAGAAGCTTTCTTT.

The CDR3 region is CASSLRGRSPLHF. Here the CDR3 DNA reads TGTGCCAGCAGTTTACGGGGTCGGTCACCCCTCCACTTT. The chain couples TRBV12-3 or TRBV12-4 to TRBJ1-6; D remains ambiguous. CDR3 length: 13 residues. Between the trimmed V and J ends, which lost 2 bases and 10 bases, there was a span of 9 bases.

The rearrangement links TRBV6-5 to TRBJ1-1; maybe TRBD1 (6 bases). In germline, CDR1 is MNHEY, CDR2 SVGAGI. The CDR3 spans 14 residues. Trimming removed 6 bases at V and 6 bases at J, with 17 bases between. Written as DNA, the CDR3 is TGTGCCAGCAGCCAACAGGGCCTGGGGGCTGAAGCTTTCTTT. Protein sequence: CASSQQGLGAEAFF.

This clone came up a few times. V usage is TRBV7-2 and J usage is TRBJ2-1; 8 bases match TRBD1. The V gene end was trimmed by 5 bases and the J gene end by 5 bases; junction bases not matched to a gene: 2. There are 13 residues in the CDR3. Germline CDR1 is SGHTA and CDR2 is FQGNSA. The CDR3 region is CASSRDRNNEQFF. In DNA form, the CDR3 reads TGTGCCAGCAGCCGGGACAGGAACAATGAGCAGTTCTTC.

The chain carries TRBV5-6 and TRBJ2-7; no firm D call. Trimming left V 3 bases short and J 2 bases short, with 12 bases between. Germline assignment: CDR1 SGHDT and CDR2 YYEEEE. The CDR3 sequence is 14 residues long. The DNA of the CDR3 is TGTGCCAGCAGCTCCGTCGTTCCCCCCTACGAGCAGTACTTC. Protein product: CASSSVVPPYEQYF.